The 17 T cell receptor beta chains below all came from one sample that was sequenced in a study of chemoradiotherapy in HPV16-positive cancers. TCRdb's copy holds only in-frame clones and misses some; the assay was immunoSEQ multiplex PCR. The sample gives roughly 14,000 clones, approximately 89% of which show up once; around 4.1% is in the top ten. The sample was tumor tissue, taken from a patient who underwent chemoradiotherapy. These receptors originate from a human donor with HPV-associated anogenital cancer.

The rearrangement uses TRBV11-3 and TRBJ2-7; 7 positions match TRBD2. Germline V gene data show CDR1 as SGHNT and CDR2 as YENEEA. The V gene end was trimmed by 6 bases and the J gene end by 4 bases; junction bases not matched to a gene: 6. This CDR3 is built from 13 residues. CDR3 sequence (DNA): TGTGCCAGCAGGGATCCTAGCGGATACGAGCAGTACTTC. Translated: CASRDPSGYEQYF.

This sequence joins TRBV18 and TRBJ2-5; D uncertain. Between the trimmed V and J ends, which lost 3 bases and 1 base, there was a span of 12 bases. Per germline, CDR1 KGHSH and CDR2 LQKENI. This CDR3 region has 15 residues. The CDR3 is CASSPRSAVQETQYF. The DNA of the CDR3 is TGTGCCAGCTCACCTAGATCAGCCGTCCAAGAGACCCAGTACTTC.

V is TRBV27 and J is TRBJ2-2; 9 nucleotides agree with TRBD1. Germline V gene lookup returns CDR1 MNHEY and CDR2 SMNVEV (reference sequence). V was pared by 5 bases and J by 0 bases, with 4 bases of the junction left unmatched. CDR3 length equals 16 residues. CDR3 residues: CASSPGTGTNTGELFF. CDR3 coding DNA: TGTGCCAGCAGTCCTGGGACAGGGACGAACACCGGGGAGCTGTTTTTT.

The chain couples TRBV7-6 to TRBJ1-1; D gene unclear. The CDR3 sequence is 12 residues long. The V and J ends lost 3 bases and 2 bases respectively, with 4 bases between them. Germline loops: CDR1 SGHVS, CDR2 FNYEAQ. The CDR3 region has the DNA TGTGCCAGCAGCTTGGTTAACACTGAAGCTTTCTTT. Its translation: CASSLVNTEAFF.

The V call is TRBV19, the J call TRBJ2-1; D not certain. The germline gives CDR1 LNHDA, CDR2 SQIVND (reference sequence). CDR3 length equals 14 residues. V was pared by 3 bases and J by 4 bases, with 10 bases between. CDR3 residues: CASSIRAYYNEQFF. CDR3 nucleotide sequence: TGTGCCAGTAGTATCCGGGCGTATTACAATGAGCAGTTCTTC.

The chain joins TRBV9 to TRBJ2-7; the D gene is possibly TRBD2 (6 bases). V gave up 0 bases and J gave up 2 bases, with 12 bases separating them. This CDR3 is 15 amino acids long. CDR1 is SGDLS, CDR2 YYNGEE, per germline. Here the CDR3 reads CASSVDGGGTYEQYF. CDR3 in DNA: TGTGCCAGCAGCGTAGACGGAGGAGGGACCTACGAGCAGTACTTC.

The gene calls are TRBV9 and TRBJ1-2, with 11 bases aligning to TRBD1. The J segment lost 8 bases and the V segment lost 3 bases, leaving 9 bases of the junction unmatched. The CDR3 is made up of 15 amino acids. Germline assignment: CDR1 SGDLS and CDR2 YYNGEE. CDR3 in DNA: TGTGCCAGCAGCGCCGGACAGGGGGCCTTAGGGGGCTACACCTTC. It specifies CASSAGQGALGGYTF.

This chain connects TRBV11-3 to TRBJ2-1; no definite D call. The germline V gene has CDR1 SGHNT and CDR2 YENEEA. This CDR3 has 13 amino acids. V was shortened by 5 bases and J by 7 bases, with 12 bases between the two germline ends. Here the CDR3 DNA reads TGTGCCAGCAGCACAGCTCGGACGAATGAGCAGTTCTTC. Protein: CASSTARTNEQFF. The variable domain in full, with the rest retrieved from reference TRBV11-3 and TRBJ2-1, is EAGVVQSPRYKIIEKKQPVAFWCNPISGHNTLYWYLQNLGQGPELLIRYENEEAVDDSQLPKDRFSAERLKGVDSTLKIQPAELGDSAVYLCASSTARTNEQFFGPGTRLTVL.

V and J are TRBV9 and TRBJ1-3; D is undetermined. CDR1 is SGDLS and CDR2 is YYNGEE in the germline V gene. The ends were cut back, 0 bases at V and 0 bases at J, with 7 bases in the middle. The CDR3 is made up of 15 amino acids. CDR3 sequence (DNA): TGTGCCAGCAGCGTAGGCCAGTTCTCTGGAAACACCATATATTTT. The encoded protein is CASSVGQFSGNTIYF.

The chain is built from TRBV6-4 and TRBJ2-1; 8 bases fit TRBD1. V shed 2 bases, J shed 7 bases, and the junction held 7 bases outside the gene matches. The CDR3 covers 15 residues. Germline lookup yields CDR1 MRHNA and CDR2 SNTAGT. Written as DNA, the CDR3 is TGTGCCAGCAGTGACGCTCCAGGGGGCCTAAATGAGCAGTTCTTC. It encodes CASSDAPGGLNEQFF.

The rearrangement uses TRBV5-6 and TRBJ2-3, with unresolved D. Trimming removed 0 bases at V and 0 bases at J, with 8 bases between. The length of the CDR3 is 15 residues. The V gene's germline CDR1 is SGHDT and CDR2 YYEEEE. The CDR3 bases are TGTGCCAGCAGCTTGGGGCAGGCTAGCACAGATACGCAGTATTTT. It encodes CASSLGQASTDTQYF.

The chain is built from TRBV15 and TRBJ1-1; tentative D call: TRBD1 (5 bases). Trimming pared 7 bases from V and 3 bases from J, leaving 12 bases between. CDR3 size: 13 residues. Germline CDR1 reads LNHNV; CDR2 reads YYDKDF (reference sequence). CDR3 sequence: CATNTGRYTEAFF. The CDR3, as DNA: TGTGCCACCAATACGGGGCGTTACACTGAAGCTTTCTTT.

This chain uses TRBV7-2 with TRBJ1-1, with no clear D. This CDR3 comprises 12 residues. Trimming left V 8 bases short and J 3 bases short, with 10 bases between. Germline V lookup: CDR1 SGHTA, CDR2 FQGNSA. CDR3 protein: CASGSFYTEAFF. The DNA of the CDR3 is TGTGCCAGCGGGTCCTTTTACACTGAAGCTTTCTTT.

The rearrangement uses TRBV19 and TRBJ1-1; D not resolved. This CDR3 comprises 18 residues. Germline V CDR1 and CDR2: LNHDA, SQIVND (reference sequence). V was clipped by 4 bases and J by 0 bases, with 21 bases between them. CDR3 nucleotide sequence: TGTGCCAGTAGTACCGATCTCCGGGTCTGGGGTATGAACACTGAAGCTTTCTTT. Its translation is CASSTDLRVWGMNTEAFF.

The chain recombines TRBV5-4 with TRBJ2-7; D gene ambiguous. Trimming took 2 bases from V and 4 from J, leaving 13 bases between them. The germline CDR1 and CDR2 sequences are SGHNT and YYREEE (reference sequence). This CDR3 contains 14 residues. The CDR3 DNA reads TGTGCCAGCAGCTTTTACGGTAGCCCTTACGAGCAGTACTTC. Translation: CASSFYGSPYEQYF.

The V and J genes are TRBV7-2 and TRBJ2-7; TRBD2 matches 9 bases. The CDR3 extends over 14 amino acids. The germline V gene encodes CDR1 SGHTA and CDR2 FQGNSA. The V and J ends lost 3 bases and 5 bases, in that order; junction bases with no gene match: 5. The CDR3 here is CASSFSGRLNEQYF. The CDR3 nucleotides are TGTGCCAGCAGCTTCAGCGGGAGGTTGAACGAGCAGTACTTC.

The chain couples TRBV2 to TRBJ1-2, with no clear D. Trimming removed 4 bases at V and 6 bases at J, with 15 bases between. The length of the CDR3 is 14 residues. Germline lookup yields CDR1 SNHLY and CDR2 FYNNEI. This CDR3 is CASSAFSWTNGYTF. The CDR3 DNA reads as TGTGCCAGCAGTGCGTTTTCCTGGACGAATGGCTACACCTTC.